The clone carrying this T cell receptor beta chain turned up a few times. The sample originates from a study of T-cell memory formation after mild COVID-19. V shed 1 base, J shed 5 bases, and the junction held 2 bases outside the gene matches. This CDR3 has 15 residues. One entry per CDR3 protein, called by TCRdb with MiXCR from the 5' RACE reads. This table holds 150,000 to 200,000 distinct CDR3 sequences, about 21% found once. V is TRBV12-3 or TRBV12-4 and J is TRBJ2-2; 9 bases are a match to TRBD2. The sequenced sample consisted of PBMCs or a T cell subset sorted from them (not recorded which). The source of this sequence is an adult woman who had mild COVID-19 (a few samples of this study predate the infection). Cell type and time point are not known. The CDR3: CASSLVAGDTGELFF. CDR3 nucleotide sequence: TGTGCCAGCAGTTTAGTAGCGGGGGATACCGGGGAGCTGTTTTTT.